The 20 T cell receptor beta chains in this list originate from one sample, sequenced in a study of beta chain features in type 1 diabetes. The study, taken as a whole, reports: Shorter TCRB CDR3s, moderately but significantly so, marked every one of the four CD4+ subsets in Type 1 diabetes patients.

These receptors have no identified antigens. Isolated RNA was reverse transcribed in full, so expressed TCRB transcripts were sequenced. The method was immunoSEQ multiplex PCR; TCRdb's version includes in-frame clones alone and lacks a portion of them. The repertoire holds around 310,000 clones, with approximately 13% as singletons. The sequencing input was naive CD4+ T cells from blood. These receptors all stem from a woman younger than 30 with type 1 diabetes.

This clone was counted only a few times. The V call is TRBV29-1, the J call TRBJ1-1, with 10 bases identical to TRBD1. This CDR3 region has 14 residues. J lost 5 bases, V lost 4 bases, and 7 bases had no gene match. Per the germline V gene, CDR1 is SQVTM and CDR2 is ANQGSEA. The CDR3 DNA sequence: TGCAGCGTTGGGGACAGGGGCAGAAGGACTGAAGCTTTCTTT. Translated, it gives CSVGDRGRRTEAFF.

The chain joins TRBV28 to TRBJ1-5; D may be TRBD1 (6 bases). Trimming left V 6 bases short and J 2 bases short, with 14 bases between. This CDR3 contains 15 residues. CDR1 MDHEN and CDR2 SYDVKM come from the germline V gene. The CDR3 coding sequence is TGTGCCAGCAGCTCAGGGGAAACTGGCAATCAGCCCCAGCATTTT. As protein: CASSSGETGNQPQHF.

The chain is built from TRBV7-2 and TRBJ2-5, with 9 bases fitting TRBD2. From germline, CDR1 is SGHTA and CDR2 FQGNSA. The CDR3 is 15 residues long. V gave up 0 bases and J gave up 4 bases; unmatched junction bases: 3. The CDR3 reads CASSLALLAGETQYF. The CDR3 DNA reads as TGTGCCAGCAGCTTAGCGCTACTAGCGGGAGAGACCCAGTACTTC.

The gene calls are TRBV25-1 and TRBJ2-1, with 8 bases fitting TRBD1. CDR1 MGHDK and CDR2 SYGVNS come from the germline V gene. Trimming removed 6 bases from V and 3 bases from J; junction bases left unmatched: 10. This CDR3 contains 16 residues. The CDR3 loop reads CASRAVGQGNYNEQFF. CDR3 coding DNA: TGTGCCAGCAGAGCCGTAGGACAGGGCAACTACAATGAGCAGTTCTTC. Full variable domain (missing parts from reference TRBV25-1 and TRBJ2-1): EADIYQTPRYLVIGTGKKITLECSQTMGHDKMYWYQQDPGMELHLIHYSYGVNSTEKGDLSSESTVSRIRTEHFPLTLESARPSHTSQYLCASRAVGQGNYNEQFFGPGTRLTVL.

The chain is built from TRBV4-3 and TRBJ1-1; D may be TRBD1 (5 bases). V shed 0 bases and J shed 1 base, with 9 bases lying between them. CDR3 length: 15 amino acids. Germline V gene sequence: CDR1 LGHNA, CDR2 YSLEER. The CDR3 region is CASSQEDRPNTEAFF. For the CDR3, the DNA is TGCGCCAGCAGCCAAGAAGACAGACCGAACACTGAAGCTTTCTTT.

This sequence joins TRBV4-1 and TRBJ1-5; tentative D call: TRBD1 (6 bases). CDR3 size: 14 residues. Germline values: CDR1 MGHRA, CDR2 YSYEKL. Trimming pared 3 bases from V and 4 bases from J, leaving 10 bases between. CDR3 sequence (DNA): TGCGCCAGCAGCCACAGGGGACGAAATCAGCCCCAGCATTTT. Its protein is CASSHRGRNQPQHF.

There are a few counts of this clone. The genes are TRBV29-1 and TRBJ2-3, with TRBD2 identical over 12 bases. Germline CDR1 is SQVTM and CDR2 is ANQGSEA. The CDR3 has 12 residues. V gave up 8 bases and J gave up 8 bases; unmatched junction bases: 5. CDR3 coding DNA: TGCAGCTTTTGGACTAGCGGGATTACGCAGTATTTT. This gives the protein CSFWTSGITQYF.

This chain joins TRBV6-5 and TRBJ1-1; D unclear. The ends were cut back, 6 bases at V and 3 bases at J, with 8 bases in the middle. The length of the CDR3 is 12 residues. CDR1 is MNHEY and CDR2 is SVGAGI in the germline V gene. This CDR3 reads CASREGDTEAFF. The CDR3 nucleotides read TGTGCCAGCAGAGAGGGTGACACTGAAGCTTTCTTT.

This clone was observed a handful of times. The chain joins TRBV11-2 to TRBJ2-7; TRBD2 aligns across 12 bases. The ends lost 4 bases at V and 4 bases at J; junction bases unmatched: 8. This CDR3 is built from 16 residues. The V gene's germline CDR1 is SGHAT and CDR2 FQNNGV. CDR3 loop: CASSSTGLAGLYEQYF. The CDR3 DNA reads TGTGCCAGCAGCTCTACCGGACTAGCGGGACTTTACGAGCAGTACTTC.

This clone was detected only a few times. The chain links TRBV19 to TRBJ2-2, with 16 positions matching TRBD2. The J segment lost 0 bases and the V segment lost 11 bases, leaving 9 bases of the junction unmatched. The CDR3 is 18 residues long. CDR1 LNHDA and CDR2 SQIVND come from the germline V gene (reference sequence). The CDR3 protein is CAAGTSGRAVANTGELFF. DNA for the CDR3: TGTGCCGCAGGGACTAGCGGGAGGGCCGTCGCGAACACCGGGGAGCTGTTTTTT. The full variable domain, its missing parts supplied by reference TRBV19 and TRBJ2-2, is DGGITQSPKYLFRKEGQNVTLSCEQNLNHDAMYWYRQDPGQGLRLIYYSQIVNDFQKGDIAEGYSVSREKKESFPLTVTSAQKNPTAFYLCAAGTSGRAVANTGELFFGEGSRLTVL.

This clone showed up just a few times. The V call is TRBV5-4, the J call TRBJ1-2; no firm D call. V was shortened by 0 bases and J by 0 bases, with 12 bases between the two germline ends. The length of the CDR3 is 16 residues. From germline, CDR1 is SGHNT and CDR2 YYREEE (reference sequence). Here the CDR3 reads CASSLAGGQANYGYTF. CDR3 nucleotide sequence: TGTGCCAGCAGCTTGGCCGGAGGGCAAGCTAACTATGGCTACACCTTC. Looking up the rest from reference TRBV5-4 and TRBJ1-2 gives the full variable domain: ETGVTQSPTHLIKTRGQQVTLRCSSQSGHNTVSWYQQALGQGPQFIFQYYREEENGRGNFPPRFSGLQFPNYSSELNVNALELDDSALYLCASSLAGGQANYGYTFGSGTRLTVV.

J is TRBJ1-3 and V is TRBV25-1; 7 bases match TRBD1. CDR3 length equals 17 residues. Germline assignment: CDR1 MGHDK and CDR2 SYGVNS. The J segment lost 2 bases and the V segment lost 0 bases, leaving 7 bases of the junction unmatched. In DNA form, the CDR3 reads TGTGCCAGCAGTGAATATTCTGGAGGGGGCCCTGGAAACACCATATATTTT. Protein product: CASSEYSGGGPGNTIYF.

The rearrangement uses TRBV19 and TRBJ2-1; perhaps TRBD2 as D (5 bases). V was pared by 3 bases and J by 2 bases, with 8 bases between. Germline-derived CDR1 and CDR2 are LNHDA and SQIVND (reference sequence). CDR3 length equals 14 residues. CDR3 coding DNA: TGTGCCAGTAGTATTGAGGGTCCCTACAATGAGCAGTTCTTC. Protein sequence: CASSIEGPYNEQFF.

V gene TRBV19 combines with J gene TRBJ2-1; D gene uncertain. Germline V gene lookup returns CDR1 LNHDA and CDR2 SQIVND (reference sequence). The CDR3 sequence is 14 residues long. V was trimmed by 6 bases and J by 6 bases, leaving 15 bases between them. This chain's CDR3 is CASRRYPHLNEQFF. The CDR3 DNA is TGTGCCAGTAGGCGGTATCCACATCTCAATGAGCAGTTCTTC.

This clone was counted between two and nine times. J is TRBJ1-1 and V is TRBV18; TRBD1 matches at 9 bases. Germline V gene lookup returns CDR1 KGHSH and CDR2 LQKENI. After removal of 8 bases from V and 6 bases from J, the junction contained 7 bases not matched to a gene. The CDR3 totals 13 residues. The chain's CDR3 is CASKRQGVAEAFF. The CDR3, as DNA: TGTGCCAGCAAAAGACAGGGGGTCGCTGAAGCTTTCTTT.

This clone showed up just a few times. V gene TRBV7-2 combines with J gene TRBJ2-4, with 10 positions matching TRBD2. The ends lost 1 base at V and 5 bases at J; junction bases unmatched: 8. CDR1 and CDR2 (germline): SGHTA, FQGNSA. The CDR3 runs 17 residues. CDR3 in amino acids: CASSLGGGLAAQNIQYF. DNA for the CDR3: TGTGCCAGCAGCTTAGGGGGCGGACTAGCGGCCCAAAACATTCAGTACTTC.

The chain is built from TRBV19 and TRBJ2-5; perhaps TRBD1 as D (6 bases). Trimming cost V 8 bases and J 1 base, with 11 bases left between them. Germline loops: CDR1 LNHDA, CDR2 SQIVND (reference sequence). This CDR3 comprises 13 residues. For the CDR3, the DNA is TGTGCCAGTGGACAGAGCCTCCAAGAGACCCAGTACTTC. Its translation: CASGQSLQETQYF.

CDR3: CASNLFSGNEQFF. CDR3 nucleotides: TGTGCCAGCAATCTCTTTAGCGGCAATGAGCAGTTCTTC. The V gene is TRBV2, the J gene TRBJ2-1, with a weak D call TRBD2 (6 bases). Germline CDR1 and CDR2: SNHLY and FYNNEI. This CDR3 has 13 residues. The V end was cut by 7 bases, the J end by 6 bases, with 13 bases between.

The rearrangement uses TRBV29-1 and TRBJ2-1; the match to TRBD2 covers 7 bases. V was clipped by 6 bases and J by 2 bases; unmatched bases: 10. Germline CDR1 is SQVTM and CDR2 is ANQGSEA. The CDR3 contains 15 residues. The CDR3 bases are TGCAGCGTCGCCCATAGACTAGCCGCCTACAATGAGCAGTTCTTC. Translating gives CSVAHRLAAYNEQFF.

On this clone itself: The sample contains more than one DNA sequence encoding this CDR3. This chain joins TRBV7-2 and TRBJ2-3; TRBD2 aligns across 13 bases. Trimming at V came to 5 bases and at J to 9 bases, leaving 5 bases not matched to a gene. The length of the CDR3 is 14 residues. Looked up from germline, CDR1 is SGHTA and CDR2 is FQGNSA. The DNA of the CDR3 is TGTGCCAGCAGCCCCGGACTAGCGGGAGACACGCAGTATTTT. It yields the protein CASSPGLAGDTQYF.